A selection of T cell receptor beta chains follows, all from one sample in a study of cytomegalovirus exposure and HLA in healthy donors. Assay used: immunoSEQ multiplex PCR; TCRdb lists only in-frame clones, some missing. The sample yields hundreds of thousands of clones, more than 75% seen once. The sequencing sample was made of PBMCs. The receptors were gathered from a man aged 35-49 years in good health and CMV-seropositive. Both conserved end residues are part of each CDR3. Fields, in order: D gene, clone size, V gene, J gene, CDR3 protein, CDR3 DNA. A D gene is named only where the DNA matches it firmly. Rows give clone size only sometimes, using once, few, many, or a class for an expanded clone.

-	-	TRBV10-1	TRBJ1-1	CASSPGPNTEAFF	TGCGCCAGCAGTCCAGGGCCGAACACTGAAGCTTTCTTT
-	few	TRBV27	TRBJ2-3	CASSPPLAEGTDTQYF	TGTGCCAGCAGTCCCCCCCTGGCGGAGGGCACAGATACGCAGTATTTT
TRBD1	-	TRBV5-1	TRBJ1-4	CASSLGTGTATNEKLFF	TGCGCCAGCAGCCTGGGGACAGGGACGGCAACTAATGAAAAACTGTTTTTT
-	-	TRBV2	TRBJ2-7	CASSEVGGAYEQYF	TGTGCCAGCAGTGAGGTGGGAGGAGCCTACGAGCAGTACTTC
-	once	TRBV7-8	TRBJ1-4	CASSSTGSNEKLFF	TGTGCCAGCAGCTCCACAGGGAGCAACGAAAAACTGTTTTTT
-	-	TRBV6-1	TRBJ2-7	CASSPGEWKQYF	TGTGCCAGCAGCCCGGGAGAGTGGAAGCAGTACTTC
TRBD1	-	TRBV10-3	TRBJ2-5	CAIRGGQGAETQYF	TGTGCCATCAGGGGGGGACAGGGGGCTGAGACCCAGTACTTC
TRBD1	once	TRBV5-1	TRBJ2-7	CASSYRGISSYEQYF	TGCGCCAGCAGCTACAGGGGGATTAGCTCCTACGAGCAGTACTTC
-	-	TRBV7-9	TRBJ1-5	CASSLAGASNQPQHF	TGTGCCAGCAGCTTAGCAGGGGCCAGCAATCAGCCCCAGCATTTT
-	-	TRBV6-5	TRBJ2-7	CASSPSGVIDEQYF	TGTGCCAGCAGCCCCTCGGGAGTTATCGACGAGCAGTACTTC
-	-	TRBV6-5	TRBJ2-1	CASSLGGDVSYNEQFF	TGTGCCAGCAGTTTAGGAGGGGATGTCTCCTACAATGAGCAGTTCTTC
-	-	TRBV19	TRBJ1-2	CASRGAYYGYTF	TGTGCCAGCAGGGGCGCATACTATGGCTACACCTTC
TRBD2	-	TRBV19	TRBJ2-3	CASMTGAGADTQYF	TGTGCCAGTATGACAGGAGCGGGAGCTGATACGCAGTATTTT
TRBD1	-	TRBV7-3	TRBJ1-1	CASSSITGDTEAFF	TGTGCCAGCAGCTCGATAACAGGGGACACTGAAGCTTTCTTT
TRBD1	-	TRBV4-1	TRBJ1-4	CASSLPARDRGRALFF	TGCGCCAGCAGCCTCCCCGCCCGCGACAGGGGGCGCGCCCTGTTTTTT
-	-	TRBV11-2	TRBJ1-4	CASSLGGAGHLNEKLFF	TGTGCCAGCAGCTTAGGGGGTGCAGGACATCTTAATGAAAAACTGTTTTTT
-	-	TRBV15	TRBJ1-2	CATSRDSVAAYGYTF	TGTGCCACCAGCAGAGATAGCGTGGCAGCTTATGGCTACACCTTC
TRBD1	-	TRBV2	TRBJ1-5	CASRLQGSFNQPQHF	TGTGCCAGCAGGTTACAGGGGTCGTTCAATCAGCCCCAGCATTTT
-	-	TRBV10-1	TRBJ2-3	CASSGTENTDTQYF	TGCGCCAGCAGTGGGACAGAGAACACAGATACGCAGTATTTT